The TCR beta chain described here comes from a study of T cell changes during pregnancy in multiple sclerosis. The table came from immunoSEQ multiplex PCR; TCRdb's copy has only in-frame clones and leaves some out. The sample yields about 100,000 clones, about 90% seen once. The receptor was derived from a female donor with multiple sclerosis, enrolled in a pregnancy study. Sequences were derived from peripheral blood, sampled after pregnancy.

CDR3 sequence (DNA): TGTGCCAGCAGCTTGTATAGGGGGAGAGGAACAGATACGCAGTATTTT. Translating gives CASSLYRGRGTDTQYF. V gene TRBV5-4 combines with J gene TRBJ2-3; weak D call: TRBD1 (6 bases). The CDR3 covers 16 residues. V lost 1 base, J lost 3 bases, and 15 bases lay in between. Germline V gene sequence: CDR1 SGHNT, CDR2 YYREEE (reference sequence).